This TCR beta chain was sequenced in a study of T cell changes during pregnancy in multiple sclerosis. The protocol was immunoSEQ multiplex PCR, while the TCRdb copy is restricted to in-frame clones and leaves out a portion. There are about 75,000 clones in the sample; 89% occur only once, and roughly 1% lies in the top ten. Germline loops: CDR1 SGHDT, CDR2 YYEEEE. The CDR3 runs to 17 residues. V gave up 0 bases and J gave up 5 bases, with 20 bases separating them. This TCR came from a female donor in good health, enrolled as a control in a pregnancy study. The rearrangement joins TRBV5-6 to TRBJ1-1, with D tentatively TRBD1 (5 bases). The sample here was peripheral blood, taken in the first trimester of pregnancy. The chain's CDR3 is CASSLARLGREGTEAFF. In DNA form, the CDR3 reads TGTGCCAGCAGCTTGGCCAGATTGGGCAGGGAAGGGACTGAAGCTTTCTTT.